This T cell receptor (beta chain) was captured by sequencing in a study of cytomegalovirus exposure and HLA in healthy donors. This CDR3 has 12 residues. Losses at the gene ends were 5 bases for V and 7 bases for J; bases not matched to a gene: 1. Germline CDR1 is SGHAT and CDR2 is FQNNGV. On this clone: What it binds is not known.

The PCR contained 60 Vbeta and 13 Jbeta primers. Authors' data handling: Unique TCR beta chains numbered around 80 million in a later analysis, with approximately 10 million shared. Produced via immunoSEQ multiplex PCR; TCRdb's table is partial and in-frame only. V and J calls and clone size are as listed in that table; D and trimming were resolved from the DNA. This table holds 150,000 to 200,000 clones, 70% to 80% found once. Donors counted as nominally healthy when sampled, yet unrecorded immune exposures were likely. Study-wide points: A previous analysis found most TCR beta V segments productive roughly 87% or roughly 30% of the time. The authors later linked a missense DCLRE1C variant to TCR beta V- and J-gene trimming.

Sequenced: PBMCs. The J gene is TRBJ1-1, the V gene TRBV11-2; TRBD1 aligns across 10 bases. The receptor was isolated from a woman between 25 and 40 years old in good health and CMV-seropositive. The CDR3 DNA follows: TGTGCCAGCAGCGGGACAGGGGTTGAAGCTTTCTTT. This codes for CASSGTGVEAFF.